These 5 T cell receptor beta chains came from one sample sequenced in a study of blood T cell repertoires in COVID-19. Clones were read by immunoSEQ multiplex PCR, and TCRdb kept only the in-frame ones, dropping some. The table shows about 100,000 clones, with about nine tenths occurring only once. The material sequenced was peripheral blood. These receptors came from a man aged 60 to 75 with acute or convalescent COVID-19.

J is TRBJ1-2 and V is TRBV12-3 or TRBV12-4; D uncertain. The CDR3 is 13 residues long. Deletions cut 2 bases from V and 6 bases from J, with 10 bases between. The CDR3 sequence is CASSLRGVDGYTF. The CDR3 DNA is TGTGCCAGCAGTTTACGGGGAGTAGATGGCTACACCTTC.

The rearrangement uses TRBV5-1 and TRBJ2-3; D is possibly TRBD1 (6 bases). The CDR3 extends over 15 amino acids. Germline loops: CDR1 SGHRS, CDR2 YFSETQ. The V gene lost 0 bases and the J gene lost 2 bases, with 10 bases spanning the gap. The CDR3, as DNA: TGCGCCAGCAGCTTGGTACAGGGTCTCACAGATACGCAGTATTTT. Protein product: CASSLVQGLTDTQYF.

The chain joins TRBV5-1 to TRBJ2-3; the match to TRBD2 covers 7 bases. Trimming removed 1 base from V and 4 bases from J; junction bases left unmatched: 3. Per germline, CDR1 SGHRS and CDR2 YFSETQ. The CDR3 sequence is 14 residues long. The CDR3 DNA follows: TGCGCCAGCAGCTTGAGGGAGGGGCCAGATACGCAGTATTTT. Encoded protein: CASSLREGPDTQYF.

The V call is TRBV6-1, the J call TRBJ1-4; possible D gene TRBD1, 5 bases. V was clipped by 0 bases and J by 3 bases, with 14 bases between them. Looked up from germline, CDR1 is MNHNS and CDR2 is SASEGT. The CDR3 consists of 17 residues. CDR3 in amino acids: CASSEAPRGAANEKLFF. The DNA of the CDR3 is TGTGCCAGCAGTGAAGCCCCTCGTGGGGCAGCTAATGAAAAACTGTTTTTT.

With regard to this clone: A junction end diverges from the germline sequence, so it may reflect a read error. V is TRBV7-7 and J is TRBJ2-4; 15 bases match TRBD2. Looked up from germline, CDR1 is SSHAT and CDR2 is FNYEAQ (reference sequence). The CDR3 has 16 amino acids. In DNA, the CDR3 is TGTGCTAGCAGCATCGGACTAGCGGGAGGGGTAAACATTCAGTACTTC. As protein: CASSIGLAGGVNIQYF.